This T cell receptor (beta chain) was sequenced during a study of T cells after yellow fever vaccination. The overall study: Where fractions had low cell numbers, libraries were prepared from them with the SMART-Seq v4 Ultra Low Input RNA kit. Overall study results and limits: Most primary-vaccination clones reappeared after the booster (approximately 95% CD4, about 90% CD8). The presence of abundant clonotypes contaminating from the bulk population was possible in FACS-sorted repertoires.

The study made its TCR cDNA through 5'RACE template switching. That step introduced a universal primer site along with UMIs. Each CDR3 protein gets one entry after TCRdb re-called the 5' RACE reads with MiXCR. Found here are some 340,000 distinct CDR3 sequences, about 4% of them singletons; the top ten hold roughly 25%. As to this clonotype: Its matching antigen is unknown.

Germline V gene data show CDR1 as SGHTA and CDR2 as FQGTGA. V gave up 5 bases and J gave up 8 bases, with 15 bases separating them. CDR3 size: 14 residues. Sequencing was performed on PBMCs, taken 5 days after the yellow fever booster vaccination. This rearrangement joins TRBV7-3 to TRBJ2-2; no clear D. This receptor was identified in a man aged 18 to 30 who received the YFV17D yellow fever vaccine. Written as DNA, the CDR3 is TGTGCCAGCAGCCTTCAAAGCTGGGGAGGGGAGCTGTTTTTT. Its protein product is CASSLQSWGGELFF. The variable domain in full, completed from reference TRBV7-3 and TRBJ2-2, reads GAGVSQTPSNKVTEKGKYVELRCDPISGHTALYWYRQSLGQGPEFLIYFQGTGAADDSGLPNDRFFAVRPEGSVSTLKIQRTERGDSAVYLCASSLQSWGGELFFGEGSRLTVL.